This TCR beta chain appears in the sequencing data of a study of siplizumab effects on memory and regulatory T cells. Overall study results and limits: Naive versus memory phenotype went unassigned for roughly 80-96% of proliferating CD4+ or CD8+ clones. Proliferating Tregs in siplizumab cultures were never verified as suppressive.

Assay: immunoSEQ multiplex PCR; the TCRdb copy retains only in-frame clones and omits some. Among about 56,000 clones listed, 95% to 98% were seen once. Note on this clone: Its antigen is undetermined.

CDR3 length equals 14 residues. In germline, CDR1 is SGHDT, CDR2 YYEEEE. V was pared by 2 bases and J by 6 bases, with 11 bases between. The sequence came from a human donor in good health. What was sequenced was naive CD8+ T cells sorted from blood. V usage is TRBV5-6 and J usage is TRBJ2-2, with D possibly TRBD2 on 5 matching bases. CDR3 region: CASSFRYGAGELFF. The CDR3 DNA sequence: TGTGCCAGCAGCTTTCGGTACGGGGCCGGGGAGCTGTTTTTT.